This T cell receptor beta chain is drawn from a study of Ad26.COV2.S vaccination and SARS-CoV-2 variants. The overall study: Administration of Ad26.COV2.S was intramuscular, either once or twice 56 days apart.

General study points: Placebo recipients showed lower spike-specific TCR breadth than vaccinees.

Comment on this clone: Its target is not known.

Trimming removed 5 bases at V and 6 bases at J, with 10 bases between. The CDR3 contains 11 residues. Germline V gene sequence: CDR1 DFQATT, CDR2 SNEGSKA (reference sequence). Here immunoSEQ multiplex PCR was the method, and the copy in TCRdb shows in-frame clones only, minus some. The sample lists about 480,000 clones, around nine tenths seen once, with roughly 13% in the top ten. As to treatment: some 20 received Ad26.COV2.S at low or high dose, single or two shots; roughly five received placebo; per-sample allocation not given. The study sampled participants on day 63 after the first vaccine or placebo injection. An 18-55-year-old adult in Boston served as donor.

J is TRBJ2-5 and V is TRBV20-1, with a possible D match to TRBD1 (5 bases). This TCR derives from a person between 18 and 65 years old who received the Ad26.COV2.S COVID-19 vaccine or a placebo. Sample: peripheral blood, taken in a trial of Ad26.COV2.S vaccine versus placebo. This CDR3 reads CSASAGQTQYF. In DNA, the CDR3 is TGCAGTGCTTCTGCAGGGCAGACCCAGTACTTC.